This section outlines one TCR beta chain sequence together with its context. Its specificity is not known. The time point was: blood 2 weeks post-SBRT. The sample's treatment: 15 Gy SBRT to primary tumor, nephrectomy 4 weeks later. Blood was sampled at baseline, 2 weeks and 4 weeks after SBRT. Clear cell pathology was present in this patient's renal cell carcinoma. The data were obtained in a study of radiation and T cells in renal cell carcinoma. Study summary: Nephrectomy followed 15 Gy stereotactic body radiation by 4 weeks.

Assay used: immunoSEQ multiplex PCR; TCRdb lists only in-frame clones, some missing. The sample lists some 150,000 clones; roughly 87% were seen once. Overall study results and limits: Top tumor clonotypes rose in blood 2 weeks post-radiation, then contracted.

Germline V gene sequence: CDR1 MNHEY, CDR2 SVGAGI. There are 15 residues in the CDR3. The ends lost 5 bases at V and 0 bases at J; junction bases unmatched: 6. The chain links TRBV6-5 to TRBJ2-7; 8 bases match TRBD1. The sequence derives from a woman aged 50 to 65 with renal cell carcinoma. The sequencing used blood, collected from a patient whose treatment included radiotherapy and nephrectomy. The CDR3 sequence is CASSTWTGSSYEQYF. The DNA for the CDR3 is TGTGCCAGCAGTACTTGGACAGGGAGCTCCTACGAGCAGTACTTC.